The clone carrying this T cell receptor beta chain was detected only once. The data originate from a study of blood T cell repertoires in COVID-19. About the study: Some COVID-19 samples were acute and others convalescent; all came from the United States, Italy and Spain. PBMCs, B-cell-depleted T cells, or T cells provided the cDNA or gDNA that made up the material.

Original methodology: How many nucleated cells were present was estimated from reference gene primer amplification. Method: immunoSEQ multiplex PCR; TCRdb's copy keeps in-frame clones and lacks some. The DNA gave D and trimming, while V, J and clone size come from that table. The data contain 160,000 or so clones, roughly 90% of them singletons. The TCR sequence derives from a man in his 60s with acute or convalescent COVID-19. The sequenced material came from peripheral blood.

The CDR3 region has the DNA TGCAGCACTAATAGGGGTAACACTGAAGCTTTCTTT. Its translation: CSTNRGNTEAFF. V gene TRBV29-1 combines with J gene TRBJ1-1, with D perhaps TRBD1 (5 bases). The CDR3 sequence is 12 residues long. In germline, CDR1 is SQVTM, CDR2 ANQGSEA. Trimming left V 8 bases short and J 2 bases short, with 12 bases between.